A selection of T cell receptor beta chains follows, all from one sample in a study of PD-L1 blockade in urothelial cancer. Some clones are missing from TCRdb's copy, which holds only in-frame ones; the method was immunoSEQ multiplex PCR. Seen here are approximately 50,000 clones, 70% to 90% observed once, and the top ten hold about 7.6%. Sequences were derived from PBMCs, sampled around atezolizumab (anti-PD-L1) treatment. The receptors were gathered from a man aged 60-69 years with urothelial cancer. The CDR3 runs from the conserved cysteine through the conserved F or W. The order of the fields is V gene, clone size, D gene, J gene, CDR3 DNA, CDR3 protein. The D gene is left open where the match is weak. A row's size may be missing; if present it is once, few, many or a size class.

v_gene: TRBV27; abundance: .; d_gene: TRBD1; j_gene: TRBJ1-6; CDR3nt: TGTGCCAGCAGTTTACTGACAGGGCAACCCCTCCACTTT; CDR3aa: CASSLLTGQPLHF
v_gene: TRBV2; abundance: .; d_gene: TRBD1; j_gene: TRBJ2-5; CDR3nt: TGTGCCAGCAGAAATCAGGGGGCGGCCTTCGAGACCCAGTACTTC; CDR3aa: CASRNQGAAFETQYF
v_gene: TRBV9; abundance: once; d_gene: TRBD2; j_gene: TRBJ2-5; CDR3nt: TGTGCCAGCAGCTACGCTAGCGGGGGGCAAGAGACCCAGTACTTC; CDR3aa: CASSYASGGQETQYF
v_gene: TRBV7-3; abundance: .; d_gene: .; j_gene: TRBJ2-1; CDR3nt: TGTGCCAGCAGCTCTCCCCCGCGGAGTGAGCAGTTCTTC; CDR3aa: CASSSPPRSEQFF
v_gene: TRBV30; abundance: .; d_gene: TRBD1; j_gene: TRBJ1-6; CDR3nt: TGTGCCTGGAGGGCAAGACAGGGCCGGATGGATAATTCACCCCTCCACTTT; CDR3aa: CAWRARQGRMDNSPLHF
v_gene: TRBV4-1; abundance: .; d_gene: TRBD2; j_gene: TRBJ2-4; CDR3nt: TGCGCCAGCAGCCAAGAGGCAACTAGCGGCGTTAAGCTAGCCAAAAACATTCAGTACTTC; CDR3aa: CASSQEATSGVKLAKNIQYF
v_gene: TRBV27; abundance: .; d_gene: .; j_gene: TRBJ2-7; CDR3nt: TGTGCCAGCAGTCCCCTGAGGCAATCGCACTTC; CDR3aa: CASSPLRQSHF
v_gene: TRBV7-9; abundance: .; d_gene: .; j_gene: TRBJ2-5; CDR3nt: TGTGCCAGCAGCCCCCGAGAGACCCAGTACTTC; CDR3aa: CASSPRETQYF
v_gene: TRBV7-6; abundance: .; d_gene: .; j_gene: TRBJ2-2; CDR3nt: TGTGCCAGCCGCCACGGAGTCACCGGGGAGCTGTTTTTT; CDR3aa: CASRHGVTGELFF
v_gene: TRBV4-1; abundance: once; d_gene: .; j_gene: TRBJ2-7; CDR3nt: TGCGCCAGCAGCCAAGTCTCCGGGACTTTACCCTACGAGCAGTACTTC; CDR3aa: CASSQVSGTLPYEQYF
v_gene: TRBV4-1; abundance: .; d_gene: TRBD2; j_gene: TRBJ2-7; CDR3nt: TGCGCCAGCAGCCATGTACTTAGCGGGAGCACCTACGAGCAGTACTTC; CDR3aa: CASSHVLSGSTYEQYF
v_gene: TRBV23-1; abundance: .; d_gene: .; j_gene: TRBJ1-2; CDR3nt: TGCGCCAGCAGTCAAGTCGGTGCCAGGAACTATGGCTACACCTTC; CDR3aa: CASSQVGARNYGYTF
v_gene: TRBV19; abundance: .; d_gene: .; j_gene: TRBJ1-5; CDR3nt: TGTGCCAGTGGAACCTCTTACGGGCAGCCCCAGCATTTT; CDR3aa: CASGTSYGQPQHF
v_gene: TRBV2; abundance: .; d_gene: TRBD2; j_gene: TRBJ2-7; CDR3nt: TGTGCCAGCACCGAGGGGGGACTAGCGGGGGGGCGGAACGAGCAGTACTTC; CDR3aa: CASTEGGLAGGRNEQYF
v_gene: TRBV6-1; abundance: .; d_gene: .; j_gene: TRBJ1-2; CDR3nt: TGTGCCAGCAGTGAACTGGGCGAAGGCTACACCTTC; CDR3aa: CASSELGEGYTF
v_gene: TRBV9; abundance: .; d_gene: TRBD2; j_gene: TRBJ2-1; CDR3nt: TGTGCCAGCAGCACCAGACTAGCGGGGGGGCTGGACAATGAGCAGTTCTTC; CDR3aa: CASSTRLAGGLDNEQFF
v_gene: TRBV10-1; abundance: .; d_gene: .; j_gene: TRBJ2-3; CDR3nt: TGCGCCAGCAGTGAGTCGGGCAGGAGCACAGATACGCAGTATTTT; CDR3aa: CASSESGRSTDTQYF
v_gene: TRBV10-3; abundance: .; d_gene: TRBD2; j_gene: TRBJ2-3; CDR3nt: TGTGCCATCAGTTTAGCGGGGTTGGCAGATACGCAGTATTTT; CDR3aa: CAISLAGLADTQYF
v_gene: TRBV7-2; abundance: .; d_gene: TRBD1; j_gene: TRBJ1-1; CDR3nt: TGTGCCAGCAGCTTGCCGGGACAGGGGGCGTCCGCTTTCTTT; CDR3aa: CASSLPGQGASAFF